The clone carrying this T cell receptor (beta chain) was detected a few times. Seattle participants joined during active infection and were tracked over time. The CDR3 is made up of 15 amino acids. The V and J ends lost 3 bases and 0 bases, in that order; junction bases with no gene match: 0. Germline V gives CDR1 MRHNA, CDR2 SNTAGT. The sample comes from a study of blood T cell repertoires in COVID-19. Study details: Samples taken during acute and convalescent COVID-19 were collected in the United States, Italy and Spain. Sample material is recorded as cDNA or gDNA derived from T cells, B-cell-depleted T cells, or PBMCs.

As originally analysed: Quantification of nucleated cells was approximated via reference gene primer amplification. Measured with immunoSEQ multiplex PCR; TCRdb has only the in-frame clones, and not every one. V, J and clone size are those of that table, while D and trimming were read from the DNA. The sample consists of about 160,000 clones, 92% of them appearing once. The sequence derives from a man between 25 and 39 years old with COVID-19, enrolled during active disease. The rearrangement uses TRBV6-4 and TRBJ2-1; 9 nucleotides line up with TRBD2. The sequencing input was peripheral blood. CDR3: CASSEREGSYNEQFF. The CDR3 DNA sequence: TGTGCCAGCAGTGAGCGGGAGGGCTCCTACAATGAGCAGTTCTTC.